This TCR beta chain was sequenced during a study of T cells in Graves' hyperthyroidism and ophthalmopathy. General observations from the study: Researchers found most expanded thyroid clonotypes above 0.001 in blood as well.

TCR beta CDR3 regions were amplified from RNA transcripts. HTBI primers were the set used in a first-round RT-PCR of the TCR CDR3. Via MiXCR, TCRdb re-called the multiplex PCR reads, giving one row per CDR3 protein. Of roughly 380,000 distinct CDR3 sequences listed, 15% to 20% are singletons. This clonotype was picked up many times. What it binds is not known. Sequencing input: blood. The source is a woman aged 40 to 50 with Graves' ophthalmopathy.

CDR3 residues: CASSSSDRRTQHF. The CDR3, as DNA: TGTGCCAGCAGCTCTTCGGATAGGAGAACCCAGCATTTT. This sequence joins TRBV27 and TRBJ1-5; D is ambiguous. Germline CDR1 MNHEY, CDR2 SMNVEV (reference sequence). Trimming left V 6 bases short and J 11 bases short, with 17 bases between. The CDR3 length is 13 residues.